This TCR beta chain was documented in a study of T-cell reconstitution after alpha-beta-depleted transplantation in children. The germline V gene encodes CDR1 DFQATT and CDR2 SNEGSKA (reference sequence). There are 12 residues in the CDR3. The V gene lost 3 bases and the J gene lost 5 bases, with 8 bases spanning the gap. At least ten counts were recorded for this clonotype. The library targeted TCRbeta and was prepared with unique molecular identifiers. TCRdb re-called the PCR reads with MiXCR, one entry per CDR3 protein. The data show a few hundred thousand distinct CDR3 sequences, around 8.9% seen once.

The chain uses TRBV20-1 and TRBJ1-5; D is unclear. Sequences were derived from PBMCs from the stem cell graft donor, sampled from the stem cell graft. This receptor was taken from a human donor who donated a stem cell graft to a child with SCID. CDR3 region: CSARAGDQPQHF. The CDR3 nucleotides are TGCAGTGCTAGGGCCGGGGATCAGCCCCAGCATTTT.